The clone carrying this TCR beta chain was observed at least ten times. The data originate from a study of blood T cells in healthy people across ages. Next came a second PCR, run for roughly 6 to 11 cycles, which used a sample-barcoded 5' primer along with a J-beta primer mix. A template-switch adaptor with 12 random nucleotides tagged each cDNA molecule. Each single sample gave us at least 2.5 million CDR3-containing paired-end reads. TCRdb reprocessed the 5' RACE reads with MiXCR, giving one entry per CDR3 protein. The table lists about 1,500,000 distinct CDR3 sequences, under 30% of them singletons. From germline, CDR1 is MDHEN and CDR2 SYDVKM. The CDR3 runs 12 residues. V was cut by 3 bases and J by 7 bases, with 7 bases left in between.

V usage is TRBV28 and J usage is TRBJ2-1; D is uncertain. The sequencing sample was made of blood. This clonotype was sampled from a woman in her twenties or thirties in good health. The CDR3, as DNA: TGTGCCAGCAGTTTCCCCCCGAATGAGCAGTTCTTC. Translated, it gives CASSFPPNEQFF.